This TCR beta chain was identified during a study of T-cell reconstitution after alpha-beta-depleted transplantation in children. The study's findings and limits: Some patients' high day-60 TCRbeta diversity was attributed to recipient cells surviving conditioning. The origin of alpha-beta T cells about two months after transplant was reportedly several hundred expanded graft clones.

A library of TCRbeta sequences, prepared with unique molecular identifiers, was generated. One entry per CDR3 protein results from TCRdb running MiXCR on the PCR reads. The table lists 250,000 to 350,000 distinct CDR3 sequences, 23% of them singletons, with roughly 11% in the top ten. The CDR3 is 12 residues long. Germline values: CDR1 ENHRY, CDR2 SYGVKD. The V and J ends lost 9 bases and 6 bases respectively, with 13 bases between them. This clonotype was seen a few times. The antigen remains undetermined. The receptor comes from a male patient aged 10-17 years who had a stem cell transplant for acute lymphoblastic leukemia, so the T cells may come from the graft donor. Specimen: PBMCs, mostly from graft donor cells, collected 180 days after TCRalphabeta/CD19-depleted stem cell transplant. The chain is built from TRBV10-3 and TRBJ2-3, with no clear D. Here the CDR3 reads CAIAQEMDTQYF. CDR3 coding DNA: TGTGCCATTGCACAAGAGATGGATACGCAGTATTTT.